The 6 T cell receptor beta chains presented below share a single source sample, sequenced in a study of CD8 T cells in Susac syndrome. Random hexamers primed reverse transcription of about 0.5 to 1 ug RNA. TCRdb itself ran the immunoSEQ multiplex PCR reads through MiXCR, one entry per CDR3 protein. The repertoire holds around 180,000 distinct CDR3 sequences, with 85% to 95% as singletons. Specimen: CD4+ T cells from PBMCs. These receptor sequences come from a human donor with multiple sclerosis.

The CDR3 coding sequence is TGCAGTGCTAGCCCTAGCGGGAGAGGAGATACGCAGTATTTT. It translates to CSASPSGRGDTQYF. V gene TRBV20-1 combines with J gene TRBJ2-3; the match to TRBD2 covers 10 bases. The CDR3 totals 14 residues. V was pared by 3 bases and J by 5 bases, with 5 bases of the junction left unmatched. Germline CDR1 is DFQATT and CDR2 is SNEGSKA (reference sequence).

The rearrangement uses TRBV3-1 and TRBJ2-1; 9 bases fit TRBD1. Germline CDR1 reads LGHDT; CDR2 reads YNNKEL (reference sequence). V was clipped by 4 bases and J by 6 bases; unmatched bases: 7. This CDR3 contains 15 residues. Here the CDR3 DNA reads TGTGCCAGCAGCCTCCGGGACAGGGAAATCAATGAGCAGTTCTTC. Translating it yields CASSLRDREINEQFF.

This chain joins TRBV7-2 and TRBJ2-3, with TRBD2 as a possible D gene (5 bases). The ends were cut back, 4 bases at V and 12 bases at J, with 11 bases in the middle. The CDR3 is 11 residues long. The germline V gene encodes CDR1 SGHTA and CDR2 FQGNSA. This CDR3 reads CASSSGRGQYF. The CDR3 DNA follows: TGTGCCAGCAGCTCCGGTCGGGGACAGTATTTT.

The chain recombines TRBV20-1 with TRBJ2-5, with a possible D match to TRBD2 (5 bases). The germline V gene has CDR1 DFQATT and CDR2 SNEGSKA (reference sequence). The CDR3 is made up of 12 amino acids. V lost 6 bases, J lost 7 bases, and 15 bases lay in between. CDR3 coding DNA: TGCAGTGCGGCCGTGGCGAGGGCGACCCAGTACTTC. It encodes CSAAVARATQYF.

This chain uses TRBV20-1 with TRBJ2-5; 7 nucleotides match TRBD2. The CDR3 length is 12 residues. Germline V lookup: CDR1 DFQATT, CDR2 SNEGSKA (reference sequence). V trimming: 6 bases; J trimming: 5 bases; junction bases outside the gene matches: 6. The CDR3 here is CSALAEVETQYF. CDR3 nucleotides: TGCAGTGCCCTAGCGGAGGTCGAGACCCAGTACTTC.

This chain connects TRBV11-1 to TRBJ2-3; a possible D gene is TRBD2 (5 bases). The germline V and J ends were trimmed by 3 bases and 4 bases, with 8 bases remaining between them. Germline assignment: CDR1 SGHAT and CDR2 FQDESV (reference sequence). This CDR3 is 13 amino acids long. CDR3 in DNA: TGTGCCAGCAGCTTTTTCGGGGCAGATACGCAGTATTTT. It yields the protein CASSFFGADTQYF.